This T cell receptor (beta chain) emerged from a study of OX40 agonist ivuxolimab in advanced cancers. The study, taken as a whole, reports: On average, a greater number of expanded clones characterised CD8+ T cells relative to CD4+.

This table comes from immunoSEQ multiplex PCR, and its TCRdb copy is limited to in-frame clones, with some not included. The sample lists just over 95,000 clones, 90% occurring once. Trimming left V 4 bases short and J 6 bases short, with 9 bases between. Germline lookup yields CDR1 MGHRA and CDR2 YSYEKL. This CDR3 contains 13 residues. Comment on this clone: Antigen unknown.

V usage is TRBV4-1 and J usage is TRBJ1-4; D remains ambiguous. This TCR came from an adult with an advanced solid tumor such as melanoma, head and neck, liver or kidney cancer. The sequenced sample was CD4+ or CD8+ T cells sorted from blood, obtained in a trial of the OX40 agonist ivuxolimab. The CDR3 region is CASSRPGDEKLFF. Written as DNA, the CDR3 is TGCGCCAGCAGCCGGCCTGGGGATGAAAAACTGTTTTTT.